These 6 T cell receptor beta chains were sequenced from one sample in a study of cytomegalovirus exposure and HLA in healthy donors. PCR employed 60 Vbeta and 13 Jbeta primers. Only in-frame clones appear in the TCRdb table, and some are missing; sequencing was by immunoSEQ multiplex PCR. The sample includes 60,000 to 90,000 clones, around 70% seen only once; the top ten take about 10%. Sequencing was carried out using PBMCs. The source is a woman aged 45-60 years in good health and CMV-seropositive.

V usage is TRBV27 and J usage is TRBJ1-4; 10 nucleotides align to TRBD1. The germline V gene has CDR1 MNHEY and CDR2 SMNVEV (reference sequence). CDR3 size: 14 residues. Trimming cost V 6 bases and J 7 bases; bases outside gene matches: 5. DNA for the CDR3: TGTGCCAGCAGACCGGGACAGGGGACTGAAAAACTGTTTTTT. Translating gives CASRPGQGTEKLFF.

The chain links TRBV29-1 to TRBJ2-7; 7 nucleotides align to TRBD1. The CDR3 is 13 residues long. Germline lookup yields CDR1 SQVTM and CDR2 ANQGSEA. After removal of 7 bases from V and 3 bases from J, the junction contained 9 bases not matched to a gene. CDR3 DNA sequence: TGCAGCGCAAAAACAGGGGTGGACTACGAGCAGTACTTC. This translates into CSAKTGVDYEQYF.

Only a few counts were recorded for this clone. V usage is TRBV7-2 and J usage is TRBJ1-2, with TRBD1 matching over 7 bases. The CDR3 has 13 amino acids. Germline V gives CDR1 SGHTA, CDR2 FQGNSA. V dropped 5 bases and J dropped 8; count of bases not matched to a gene: 8. CDR3 bases: TGTGCCAGCAGCCGAAATACAGGGGACGGCTACACCTTC. This sequence encodes CASSRNTGDGYTF.

The genes are TRBV28 and TRBJ2-2, with D possibly matching TRBD1 (6 bases). The germline gives CDR1 MDHEN, CDR2 SYDVKM. V gave up 9 bases and J gave up 3 bases, with 8 bases separating them. This CDR3 is built from 12 residues. The CDR3 DNA follows: TGTGCCAGTACAGGGTACACCGGGGAGCTGTTTTTT. It is translated as CASTGYTGELFF.

This sequence joins TRBV7-2 and TRBJ2-7, with TRBD1 matching over 8 bases. Germline assignment: CDR1 SGHTA and CDR2 FQGNSA. This CDR3 is 16 amino acids long. V shed 5 bases and J 7 bases; nucleotides not matched to a gene: 16. CDR3 loop: CASSLGPGTGSLEQYF. The CDR3 region has the DNA TGTGCCAGCAGCCTCGGTCCCGGGACAGGCAGCTTGGAGCAGTACTTC.

The V gene is TRBV7-9, the J gene TRBJ1-2; 7 bases agree with TRBD1. Germline V gene sequence: CDR1 SEHNR, CDR2 FQNEAQ (reference sequence). V gave up 5 bases and J gave up 4 bases; unmatched junction bases: 4. CDR3 size: 13 residues. CDR3 sequence: CASSGTDFYGYTF. CDR3 bases: TGTGCCAGCAGCGGGACAGACTTCTATGGCTACACCTTC.